This T cell receptor beta chain was identified in a study of spatial heterogeneity in lung cancer. The time point: blood at routine non-recurrence follow-up after resection. Researchers sequenced whole RNA taken from tumor, nontumor lung or frozen PBMC without sorting. TCRdb analysed the 5' RACE reads with MiXCR anew, one entry per CDR3 protein. The top ten hold roughly 8.8% of the sample, which has around 40,000 distinct CDR3 sequences, about 7.6% seen once. Germline values: CDR1 SQVTM, CDR2 ANQGSEA. The CDR3 has 15 amino acids. Trimming stripped 6 bases from V and 9 bases from J, with 24 bases between. In this sample, this clonotype turned up many times.

This specimen was PBMCs, taken at follow-up. The clonotype was recovered from a male donor with early-stage non-small cell lung cancer. This sequence joins TRBV29-1 and TRBJ2-1; D is tentatively TRBD1 or TRBD2 (7 bases each). The CDR3 sequence is CSVGRLAGGMGEQFF. The CDR3 coding sequence is TGCAGCGTGGGGCGACTAGCAGGGGGAATGGGTGAGCAGTTCTTC.